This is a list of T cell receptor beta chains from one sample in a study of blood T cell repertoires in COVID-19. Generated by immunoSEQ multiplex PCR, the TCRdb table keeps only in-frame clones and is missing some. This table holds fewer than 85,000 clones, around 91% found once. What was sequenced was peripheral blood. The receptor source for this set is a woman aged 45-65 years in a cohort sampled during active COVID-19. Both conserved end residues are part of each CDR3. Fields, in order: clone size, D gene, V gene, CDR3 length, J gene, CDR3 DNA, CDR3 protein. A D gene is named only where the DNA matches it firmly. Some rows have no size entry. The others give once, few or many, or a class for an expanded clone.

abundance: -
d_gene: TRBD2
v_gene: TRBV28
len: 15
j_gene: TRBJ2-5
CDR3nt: TGTGCCAGCAGAGCAAGCGGGAGGGCCGGGGAGACCCAGTACTTC
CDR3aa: CASRASGRAGETQYF

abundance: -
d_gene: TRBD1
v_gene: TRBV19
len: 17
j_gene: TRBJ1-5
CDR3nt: TGTGCCAGTAGTATCGGACAGGGGGCGGCCAGCAATCAGCCCCAGCATTTT
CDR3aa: CASSIGQGAASNQPQHF

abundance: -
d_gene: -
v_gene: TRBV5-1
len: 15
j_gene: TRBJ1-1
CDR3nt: TGCGCCAGCAGCTTCTACGACCGAGGTGGTACTGAAGCTTTCTTT
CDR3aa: CASSFYDRGGTEAFF

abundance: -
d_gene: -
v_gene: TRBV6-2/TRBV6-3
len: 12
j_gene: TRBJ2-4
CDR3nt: TGTGCCAGCAGTTACGGCGGGAACATTCAGTACTTC
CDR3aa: CASSYGGNIQYF

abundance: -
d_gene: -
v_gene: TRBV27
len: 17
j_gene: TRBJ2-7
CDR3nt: TGTGCCAGCAGTCCGCCCGGAGTGACTAGGCCACCCTACGAGCAGTACTTC
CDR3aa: CASSPPGVTRPPYEQYF

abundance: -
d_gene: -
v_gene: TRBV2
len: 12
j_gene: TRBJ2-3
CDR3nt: TGTGCCAGCAGTGAGAGGGATTATACGCAGTATTTT
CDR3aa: CASSERDYTQYF

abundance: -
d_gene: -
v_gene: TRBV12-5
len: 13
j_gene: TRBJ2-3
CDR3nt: TGTGCTAGTGGTTGGGGGGGCACAGATACGCAGTATTTT
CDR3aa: CASGWGGTDTQYF

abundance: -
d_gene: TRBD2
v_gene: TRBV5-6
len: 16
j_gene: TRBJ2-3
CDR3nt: TGTGCCAGCAGCTTGGGTAGCGGGAGTGGGACAGATACGCAGTATTTT
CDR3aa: CASSLGSGSGTDTQYF

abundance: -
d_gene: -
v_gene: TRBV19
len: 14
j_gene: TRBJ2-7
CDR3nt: TGTGCCAGTAGTTCTCAGAGGAGCTCCTACGAGCAGTACTTC
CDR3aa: CASSSQRSSYEQYF

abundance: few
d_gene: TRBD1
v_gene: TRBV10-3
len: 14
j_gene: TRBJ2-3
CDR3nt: TGTGCCATCAGTCCGGGACAGAGCACAGATACGCAGTATTTT
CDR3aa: CAISPGQSTDTQYF

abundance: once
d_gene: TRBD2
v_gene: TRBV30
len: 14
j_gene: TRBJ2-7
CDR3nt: TGTGCCTGGAGTAAGGGAGCAGGGAGGGCCGAGCAGTACTTC
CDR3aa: CAWSKGAGRAEQYF

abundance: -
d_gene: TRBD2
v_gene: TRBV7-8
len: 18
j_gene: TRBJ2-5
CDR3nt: TGTGCCAGCAGCCCACCTAGCGGGAGGGCCCTGGGACGAGAGACCCAGTACTTC
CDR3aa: CASSPPSGRALGRETQYF

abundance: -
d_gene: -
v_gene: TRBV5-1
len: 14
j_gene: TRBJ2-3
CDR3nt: TGCGCCAGCAGCCCCCCCGGAGGAGCAGATACGCAGTATTTT
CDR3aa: CASSPPGGADTQYF

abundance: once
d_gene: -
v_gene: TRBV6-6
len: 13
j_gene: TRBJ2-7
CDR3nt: TGTGCCAGCAGTGGGACTGATACTACGAAGCAGTACTTC
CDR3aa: CASSGTDTTKQYF

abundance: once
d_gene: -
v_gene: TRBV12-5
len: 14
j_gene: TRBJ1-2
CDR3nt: TGTGCTAGTTCATCAGGGGCCCAGAACTATGGCTACACCTTC
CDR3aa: CASSSGAQNYGYTF

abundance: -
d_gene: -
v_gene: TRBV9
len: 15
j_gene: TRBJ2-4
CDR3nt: TGTGCCAGCAGCGTACTCCCAAGGGGCCCGAACATTCAGTACTTC
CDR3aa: CASSVLPRGPNIQYF

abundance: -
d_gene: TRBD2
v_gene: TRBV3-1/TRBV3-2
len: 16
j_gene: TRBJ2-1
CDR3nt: TGTGCCAGCAGCCAACCTCCAGCGGGAGGGCGGAATGAGCAGTTCTTC
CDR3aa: CASSQPPAGGRNEQFF

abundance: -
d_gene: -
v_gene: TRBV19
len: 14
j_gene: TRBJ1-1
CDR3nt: TGTGCCAGTAGTAGACAACAGGGTTACACTGAAGCTTTCTTT
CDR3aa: CASSRQQGYTEAFF

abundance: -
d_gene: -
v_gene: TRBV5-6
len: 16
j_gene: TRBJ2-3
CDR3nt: TGTGCCAGCAGCTTGAGGACGGGGGGCGGCACAGATACGCAGTATTTT
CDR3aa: CASSLRTGGGTDTQYF

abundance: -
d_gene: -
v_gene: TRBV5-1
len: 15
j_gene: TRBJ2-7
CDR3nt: TGCGCCAGCAGCTTGGTGGCAGCGCCTTCCAACGAGCAGTACTTC
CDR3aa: CASSLVAAPSNEQYF

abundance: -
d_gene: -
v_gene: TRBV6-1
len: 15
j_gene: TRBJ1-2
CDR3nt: TGTGCCAGCAGTGAACGAGGGAATCCAGATGATGGCTACACCTTC
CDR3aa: CASSERGNPDDGYTF

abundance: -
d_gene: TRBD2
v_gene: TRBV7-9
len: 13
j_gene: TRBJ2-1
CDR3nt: TGTGCCAGCCGCCCCGGGACTACCAATGAGCAGTTCTTC
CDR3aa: CASRPGTTNEQFF

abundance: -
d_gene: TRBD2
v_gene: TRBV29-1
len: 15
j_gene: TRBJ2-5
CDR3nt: TGCAGCGGGGTCGATCAGGGAGGGGCTTCCGCGGCCCAGTACTTC
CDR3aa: CSGVDQGGASAAQYF

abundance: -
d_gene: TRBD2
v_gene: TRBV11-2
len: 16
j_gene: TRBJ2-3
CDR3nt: TGTGCCAGCTGCCCTCGACTAGCGGGACGTACAGATACGCAGTATTTT
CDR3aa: CASCPRLAGRTDTQYF

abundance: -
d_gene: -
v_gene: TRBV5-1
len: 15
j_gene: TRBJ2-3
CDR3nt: TGCGCCAGCAGCTTTCCCCAGGTTAACACAGATACGCAGTATTTT
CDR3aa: CASSFPQVNTDTQYF

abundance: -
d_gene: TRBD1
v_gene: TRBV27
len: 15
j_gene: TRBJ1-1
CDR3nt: TGTGCCAGCAGTTTATCGGGGACAGGGGGTACTGAAGCTTTCTTT
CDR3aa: CASSLSGTGGTEAFF

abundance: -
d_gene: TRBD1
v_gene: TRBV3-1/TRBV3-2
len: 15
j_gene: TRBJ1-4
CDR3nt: TGTGCCAGCAGCCAAGATGGGACAGGGGGGGAAAAACTGTTTTTT
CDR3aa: CASSQDGTGGEKLFF

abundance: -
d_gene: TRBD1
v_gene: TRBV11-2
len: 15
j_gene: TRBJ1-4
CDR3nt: TGTGCCAGCAGCCCTGGCTCGACAGGGAGGGAAAAACTGTTTTTT
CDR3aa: CASSPGSTGREKLFF